The 14 T cell receptor beta chains below come from one sample, sequenced in a study of early T cells in non-severe SARS-CoV-2 infection (dated by TCRdb to the early 2020s). Libraries were constructed by 5' RACE. The listed sequencing device is NextSeq 500. TCRdb handled the public reads itself, with Q25 trimming in fastp and clone calling in MiXCR, and kept productive beta chains. Each entry is one CDR3 protein sequence, shown with its most common DNA and genes. A total of over 50,000 distinct CDR3 sequences appear in this sample, roughly a tenth of them only once. The ten largest clones take up 1.5% to 2% of the sample. The sample taken for sequencing was whole blood. All receptors come from an adult who was a healthcare worker with PCR-confirmed SARS-CoV-2 infection or an uninfected control (not recorded which).

In this sample, this clonotype turned up a few times. V and J are TRBV12-3 or TRBV12-4 and TRBJ1-5; the match to TRBD1 covers 9 bases. The V and J ends lost 2 bases and 6 bases, in that order; junction bases with no gene match: 11. This CDR3 is 17 amino acids long. The CDR3 reads CASSLLTTGGRSQPQHF. In DNA form, the CDR3 reads TGTGCCAGCAGTTTACTTACGACAGGGGGTAGGAGTCAGCCCCAGCATTTT.

This clonotype was recorded at least ten times. V usage is TRBV7-9 and J usage is TRBJ1-3, with a possible D match to TRBD1 (6 bases). This CDR3 contains 14 residues. With 5 bases removed from V and 4 bases from J, the gap between germline ends came to 12 bases. The germline CDR1 and CDR2 sequences are SEHNR and FQNEAQ (reference sequence). The CDR3 DNA is TGTGCCAGCAGCCCTACGACAGGAGGAAACACCATATATTTT. It specifies CASSPTTGGNTIYF. The full variable domain, completed using reference TRBV7-9 and TRBJ1-3, is DTGVSQNPRHKITKRGQNVTFRCDPISEHNRLYWYRQTLGQGPEFLTYFQNEAQLEKSRLLSDRFSAERPKGSFSTLEIQRTEQGDSAMYLCASSPTTGGNTIYFGEGSWLTVV.

In this sample, this clonotype turned up many times. This sequence joins TRBV18 and TRBJ2-5, with 9 bases that match TRBD2. V was clipped by 3 bases and J by 1 base; unmatched bases: 3. The CDR3 length is 15 residues. CDR1 is KGHSH and CDR2 is LQKENI in the germline V gene. The chain's CDR3 is CASSPEGLAQETQYF. CDR3 bases: TGTGCCAGCTCACCCGAGGGACTAGCCCAAGAGACCCAGTACTTC.

Ten or more counts support this clonotype. V and J are TRBV30 and TRBJ1-5; no definite D call. V gave up 1 base and J gave up 5 bases, with 9 bases separating them. Germline values: CDR1 GTSNPN, CDR2 SVGIG (reference sequence). The CDR3 is 13 residues long. CDR3 loop: CAWSGRKDQPQHF. CDR3 coding DNA: TGTGCCTGGAGTGGAAGGAAGGATCAGCCCCAGCATTTT. Together with reference TRBV30 and TRBJ1-5, the CDR3 gives the full variable domain: SQTIHQWPATLVQPVGSPLSLECTVEGTSNPNLYWYRQAAGRGLQLLFYSVGIGQISSEVPQNLSASRPQDRQFILSSKKLLLSDSGFYLCAWSGRKDQPQHFGDGTRLSIL.

This clonotype was counted only a few times. Here the CDR3 reads CASSLAGGSTEQFF. CDR3 nucleotide sequence: TGTGCCAGCAGCTTAGCGGGTGGTAGCACTGAGCAGTTCTTC. This sequence joins TRBV7-8 and TRBJ2-1; no definite D call. The CDR3 covers 14 residues. Germline V gives CDR1 SGHVS, CDR2 FQNEAQ. V was cut by 0 bases and J by 9 bases, with 12 bases left in between.

There are many counts of this clonotype. In DNA, the CDR3 is TGTGCCAGCAGTATCGGGTCCGGGGAGCAGTACTTC. Its protein is CASSIGSGEQYF. The rearrangement uses TRBV25-1 and TRBJ2-7; D not resolved. The CDR3 loop spans 12 amino acids. V was cut by 5 bases and J by 7 bases, with 12 bases left in between. In germline, CDR1 is MGHDK, CDR2 SYGVNS.

This clonotype was observed at least ten times. The V call is TRBV6-5, the J call TRBJ2-3; D may be TRBD1 (6 bases). The CDR3 extends over 14 amino acids. The V and J ends lost 5 bases and 1 base respectively, with 10 bases between them. Germline CDR1 is MNHEY and CDR2 is SVGAGI. CDR3 residues: CASSVEGGTDTQYF. CDR3 DNA: TGTGCCAGCAGTGTAGAGGGGGGCACAGATACGCAGTATTTT.

This clonotype was counted at least ten times. This chain joins TRBV20-1 and TRBJ1-3; 8 positions match TRBD1. V was pared by 5 bases and J by 4 bases, with 7 bases of the junction left unmatched. The CDR3 runs 14 residues. CDR1 is DFQATT, CDR2 SNEGSKA, per germline (reference sequence). This CDR3 is CSAGHRDRGNTIYF. The CDR3, as DNA: TGCAGTGCTGGTCACCGGGACAGGGGAAACACCATATATTTT.

The table lists this clonotype with a few counts. This rearrangement joins TRBV3-2 to TRBJ2-7. TRBV3-2 is flagged as a pseudogene. The CDR3 covers 16 residues. The DNA for the CDR3 is TGTGCCAGCAGCCAAGATCCTGGGACCAGCAATTACGAGCAGTACTTC. This encodes CASSQDPGTSNYEQYF.

Details on this clonotype: A read error may be the cause here, since a much bigger clone is one base away. J is TRBJ2-3 and V is TRBV12-3 or TRBV12-4; no clear D gene. The CDR3 totals 13 residues. The CDR3 sequence: CARSLIGLDTQYF. The DNA of the CDR3 is TGTGCCAGGAGTTTAATTGGGTTGGATACGCAGTATTTT.

This clonotype was seen many times. This sequence joins TRBV24-1 and TRBJ2-1, with D possibly being TRBD1 (6 bases). This CDR3 is built from 15 residues. V gave up 4 bases and J gave up 6 bases, with 15 bases separating them. CDR1 and CDR2 (germline): KGHDR, SFDVKD. CDR3 sequence reads: CATSDHTTGSNEQFF. The CDR3 DNA follows: TGTGCCACCAGTGACCACACGACAGGAAGCAATGAGCAGTTCTTC.

In this sample, this clonotype turned up a few times. The chain links TRBV2 to TRBJ2-1; 11 bases fit TRBD2. CDR3 length: 15 amino acids. Trimming at V came to 5 bases and at J to 5 bases, leaving 5 bases not matched to a gene. Germline V gene lookup returns CDR1 SNHLY and CDR2 FYNNEI. The CDR3 is CASSILAGGNNEQFF. The CDR3 region has the DNA TGTGCCAGCAGTATCCTAGCGGGGGGCAACAATGAGCAGTTCTTC.

This sequence joins TRBV7-8 and TRBJ2-2; 9 nucleotides match TRBD2. CDR1 is SGHVS and CDR2 is FQNEAQ in the germline V gene. This CDR3 contains 17 residues. Losses at the gene ends were 5 bases for V and 6 bases for J; bases not matched to a gene: 13. CDR3 protein: CASSRAAIGGGAGELFF. Written as DNA, the CDR3 is TGTGCCAGCAGCCGCGCCGCCATTGGCGGGGGGGCCGGGGAGCTGTTTTTT. Variable domain in full (rest from reference TRBV7-8 and TRBJ2-2): GAGVSQSPRYKVAKRGQDVALRCDPISGHVSLFWYQQALGQGPEFLTYFQNEAQLDKSGLPSDRFFAERPEGSVSTLKIQRTQQEDSAVYLCASSRAAIGGGAGELFFGEGSRLTVL.

Ten or more counts support this clonotype. The chain recombines TRBV14 with TRBJ2-7, with 7 bases identical to TRBD1. The J segment lost 6 bases and the V segment lost 3 bases, leaving 8 bases of the junction unmatched. CDR1 is SGHDN, CDR2 FVKESK, per germline. The CDR3 totals 14 residues. DNA for the CDR3: TGTGCCAGCAGCCAGACAGGGATTCGGTCCGAGCAGTACTTC. Protein product: CASSQTGIRSEQYF.